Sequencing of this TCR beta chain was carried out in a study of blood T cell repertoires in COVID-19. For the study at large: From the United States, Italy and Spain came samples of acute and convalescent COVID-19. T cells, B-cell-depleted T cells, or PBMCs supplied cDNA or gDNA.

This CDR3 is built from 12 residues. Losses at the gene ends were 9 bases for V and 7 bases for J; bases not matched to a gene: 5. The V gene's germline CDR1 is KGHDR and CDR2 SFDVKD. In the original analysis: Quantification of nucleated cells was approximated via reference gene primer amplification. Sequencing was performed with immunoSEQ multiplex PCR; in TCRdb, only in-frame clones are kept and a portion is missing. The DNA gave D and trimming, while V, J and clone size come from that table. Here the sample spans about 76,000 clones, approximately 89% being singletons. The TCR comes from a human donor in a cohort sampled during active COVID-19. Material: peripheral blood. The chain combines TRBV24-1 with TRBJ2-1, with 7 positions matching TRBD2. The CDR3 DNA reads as TGTGCCACCGAGGGAGGGAGTAATGAGCAGTTCTTC. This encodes CATEGGSNEQFF.